This passage covers 30 T cell receptor beta chains from one sample sequenced in a study of blood T cell repertoires in COVID-19. Clones were sequenced by immunoSEQ multiplex PCR, and TCRdb holds only the in-frame ones, with some missing. The sample includes 25,000 to 35,000 clones, 84% of them seen just once. The sample taken for sequencing was peripheral blood. Every receptor here comes from a man between 65 and 80 years old with active COVID-19.

The sample holds one count of this clone. The rearrangement uses TRBV9 and TRBJ1-2; 9 bases are shared with TRBD1. This CDR3 is 18 amino acids long. Germline V gives CDR1 SGDLS, CDR2 YYNGEE. V was pared by 0 bases and J by 3 bases, with 12 bases of the junction left unmatched. The CDR3 protein is CASSVAPGGTGSDYGYTF. The CDR3 bases are TGTGCCAGCAGCGTAGCCCCTGGAGGGACAGGGTCAGACTATGGCTACACCTTC.

This clone was seen once. This rearrangement joins TRBV9 to TRBJ2-3; 13 bases are shared with TRBD2. Germline trimming cut 5 bases from V and 4 bases from J; bases unmatched to any gene: 25. Per the germline V gene, CDR1 is SGDLS and CDR2 is YYNGEE. This CDR3 is 22 amino acids long. The CDR3 is CASSDRTPTSGGATRWADTQYF. The CDR3 DNA reads as TGTGCCAGCAGTGATAGAACCCCAACTAGCGGGGGGGCCACTCGTTGGGCAGATACGCAGTATTTT.

This clone was seen a handful of times. The chain combines TRBV3-1 (or the pseudogene TRBV3-2) with TRBJ2-7; 9 bases are shared with TRBD1. Germline values: CDR1 LGHDT, CDR2 YNNKEL (reference sequence). The CDR3 consists of 14 residues. V lost 4 bases to trimming and J lost 3 bases; unmatched junction nucleotides: 4. CDR3 nucleotides: TGTGCCAGCAGCCCACCGGGACAGGGCTACGAGCAGTACTTC. It translates to CASSPPGQGYEQYF.

This sequence joins TRBV30 and TRBJ1-5, with D possibly being TRBD1 (5 bases). V lost 2 bases, J lost 3 bases, and 11 bases lay in between. The CDR3 spans 14 residues. Germline-derived CDR1 and CDR2 are GTSNPN and SVGIG (reference sequence). The CDR3 DNA follows: TGTGCCTGGAGTACCCAGGGAACCAATCAGCCCCAGCATTTT. Translated, it gives CAWSTQGTNQPQHF.

The chain joins TRBV2 to TRBJ2-3, with D perhaps matching TRBD2 (6 bases). Germline V CDR1 and CDR2: SNHLY, FYNNEI. The CDR3 length is 14 residues. V lost 3 bases, J lost 5 bases, and 12 bases lay in between. The CDR3 DNA reads as TGTGCCAGCAGTGAGGGGCGGGGTGGAGATACGCAGTATTTT. It codes for CASSEGRGGDTQYF. Based on the CDR3 plus reference TRBV2 and TRBJ2-3, the full variable domain is EPEVTQTPSHQVTQMGQEVILRCVPISNHLYFYWYRQILGQKVEFLVSFYNNEISEKSEIFDDQFSVERPDGSNFTLKIRSTKLEDSAMYFCASSEGRGGDTQYFGPGTRLTVL.

The chain recombines TRBV7-9 with TRBJ2-1, with TRBD2 matching over 11 bases. With 4 bases clipped from V and 4 bases from J, the junction kept 9 bases outside the gene matches. The CDR3 sequence is 17 residues long. The germline CDR1 and CDR2 sequences are SEHNR and FQNEAQ (reference sequence). The CDR3 spells CASSSLAGGLTYNEQFF. As DNA, the CDR3 is TGTGCCAGCAGCTCGTTAGCGGGGGGGCTAACGTACAATGAGCAGTTCTTC.

This clone occurred once. V and J are TRBV5-1 and TRBJ1-6; the D gene is possibly TRBD1 (5 bases). Per the germline V gene, CDR1 is SGHRS and CDR2 is YFSETQ. This CDR3 is 14 amino acids long. Trimming stripped 6 bases from V and 4 bases from J, with 11 bases between. CDR3 residues: CASKIQGYNSPLHF. The DNA of the CDR3 is TGCGCCAGCAAAATCCAGGGATATAATTCACCCCTCCACTTT.

The chain recombines TRBV2 with TRBJ2-1; no definite D call. Germline V gene data show CDR1 as SNHLY and CDR2 as FYNNEI. Trimming pared 4 bases from V and 6 bases from J, leaving 22 bases between. The CDR3 runs 17 residues. The CDR3 sequence: CASSGHSRTFRSNEQFF. The CDR3 nucleotides read TGTGCCAGCAGTGGACATTCCAGAACTTTCCGGTCCAATGAGCAGTTCTTC. Together with reference TRBV2 and TRBJ2-1, the CDR3 gives the full variable domain: EPEVTQTPSHQVTQMGQEVILRCVPISNHLYFYWYRQILGQKVEFLVSFYNNEISEKSEIFDDQFSVERPDGSNFTLKIRSTKLEDSAMYFCASSGHSRTFRSNEQFFGPGTRLTVL.

This chain joins TRBV6-2 or TRBV6-3 and TRBJ2-7; 7 bases are shared with TRBD2. The CDR3 runs to 15 residues. Germline V gene data show CDR1 as MNHEY and CDR2 as SVGEGT. Germline trimming cut 4 bases from V and 6 bases from J; bases unmatched to any gene: 12. The CDR3: CASSSLHREAGEQYF. In DNA, the CDR3 is TGTGCCAGCAGTTCACTACATCGGGAGGCGGGCGAGCAGTACTTC.

The rearrangement joins TRBV3-1 (or the pseudogene TRBV3-2) to TRBJ2-7; 9 bases align to TRBD2. In germline, CDR1 is LGHDT, CDR2 YNNKEL (reference sequence). The CDR3 is 15 amino acids. V was clipped by 0 bases and J by 6 bases; unmatched bases: 6. The DNA of the CDR3 is TGTGCCAGCAGCCAAGAAGCGGGGGGCTCCGGCGAGCAGTACTTC. This gives the protein CASSQEAGGSGEQYF.

V usage is TRBV6-5 and J usage is TRBJ1-2; D is possibly TRBD1 (5 bases). V shed 3 bases and J shed 4 bases, with 12 bases lying between them. CDR1 and CDR2 (germline): MNHEY, SVGAGI. This CDR3 comprises 14 residues. CDR3 nucleotides: TGTGCCAGCAGTTATAAGGGGATGGGCTATGGCTACACCTTC. This sequence encodes CASSYKGMGYGYTF.

This clone was recorded only once. V gene TRBV7-8 combines with J gene TRBJ2-4; perhaps TRBD1 as D (5 bases). Germline V lookup: CDR1 SGHVS, CDR2 FQNEAQ. The ends were cut back, 2 bases at V and 6 bases at J, with 8 bases in the middle. CDR3 size: 13 residues. CDR3 bases: TGTGCCAGCAGCTTACAGGGAACAAACATTCAGTACTTC. As protein: CASSLQGTNIQYF. Complete variable domain (other parts from reference TRBV7-8 and TRBJ2-4): GAGVSQSPRYKVAKRGQDVALRCDPISGHVSLFWYQQALGQGPEFLTYFQNEAQLDKSGLPSDRFFAERPEGSVSTLKIQRTQQEDSAVYLCASSLQGTNIQYFGAGTRLSVL.

The chain joins TRBV27 to TRBJ1-2; D is ambiguous. Between the trimmed V and J ends, which lost 5 bases and 4 bases, there was a span of 20 bases. Germline CDR1 MNHEY, CDR2 SMNVEV (reference sequence). This CDR3 has 16 amino acids. CDR3 protein: CASSQLDSGGTYGYTF. The CDR3 region has the DNA TGTGCCAGCAGTCAACTTGACTCCGGAGGAACCTATGGCTACACCTTC.

This chain joins TRBV5-4 and TRBJ2-7; 12 nucleotides match TRBD2. CDR1 SGHNT and CDR2 YYREEE come from the germline V gene (reference sequence). The CDR3 sequence is 17 residues long. The junction had 6 bases not matched to a gene; V was cut back by 0 bases and J by 2 bases. CDR3 coding DNA: TGTGCCAGCAGCTTGGGCGGTTCTAGCGGGGGGGCCTACGAGCAGTACTTC. This codes for CASSLGGSSGGAYEQYF.

The V call is TRBV5-1, the J call TRBJ2-7; possible D gene TRBD1, 5 bases. Germline CDR1 SGHRS, CDR2 YFSETQ. The CDR3 is made up of 12 amino acids. The germline V and J ends were trimmed by 3 bases and 6 bases, with 10 bases remaining between them. CDR3: CASSSGQTEQYF. The CDR3, as DNA: TGCGCCAGCAGCTCAGGACAAACCGAGCAGTACTTC.

The chain combines TRBV15 with TRBJ1-1; a weak D match, TRBD1 (5 bases). Trimming took 0 bases from V and 4 from J, leaving 12 bases between them. Germline lookup yields CDR1 LNHNV and CDR2 YYDKDF (reference sequence). This CDR3 has 15 amino acids. The CDR3 protein is CATSRDRGSGTEAFF. CDR3 coding DNA: TGTGCCACCAGCAGAGATAGGGGCAGTGGCACTGAAGCTTTCTTT.

In its sample, this clone was seen once. The V and J genes are TRBV28 and TRBJ2-2, with D maybe TRBD2 (5 bases). The V and J ends lost 3 bases and 1 base respectively, with 12 bases between them. Looked up from germline, CDR1 is MDHEN and CDR2 is SYDVKM. The CDR3 has 16 residues. The CDR3 loop is CASSFGMRVNTGELFF. DNA of the CDR3: TGTGCCAGCAGTTTCGGTATGAGGGTGAACACCGGGGAGCTGTTTTTT.

J is TRBJ1-2 and V is TRBV18; 7 bases line up with TRBD1. CDR1 is KGHSH, CDR2 LQKENI, per germline. The CDR3 has 16 amino acids. J was trimmed by 1 base and V by 4 bases; bases with no gene match: 9. CDR3 sequence reads: CASSLTGTGNNYGYTF. The CDR3 DNA reads as TGTGCCAGCTCACTGACAGGGACCGGCAATAACTATGGCTACACCTTC.

The gene calls are TRBV9 and TRBJ2-5; 8 bases are a match to TRBD2. The germline CDR1 and CDR2 sequences are SGDLS and YYNGEE. This CDR3 region has 21 residues. Trimming removed 0 bases from V and 2 bases from J; junction bases left unmatched: 21. In nucleotides, the CDR3 is TGTGCCAGCAGCGTAGCGGGGAGGGGCGGGTTAGGTAGCGGGGATCAAGAGACCCAGTACTTC. The encoded protein is CASSVAGRGGLGSGDQETQYF. The variable domain in full, completed from reference TRBV9 and TRBJ2-5, reads DSGVTQTPKHLITATGQRVTLRCSPRSGDLSVYWYQQSLDQGLQFLIQYYNGEERAKGNILERFSAQQFPDLHSELNLSSLELGDSALYFCASSVAGRGGLGSGDQETQYFGPGTRLLVL.

V gene TRBV7-2 combines with J gene TRBJ2-7; perhaps TRBD2 as D (6 bases). Germline lookup yields CDR1 SGHTA and CDR2 FQGNSA. With 5 bases removed from V and 1 base from J, the gap between germline ends came to 9 bases. The CDR3 runs 13 residues. The CDR3 nucleotides are TGTGCCAGCAGCCGCGGGGCATCCTACGAGCAGTACTTC. It yields the protein CASSRGASYEQYF.

The rearrangement links TRBV5-4 to TRBJ2-6; no reliable D call. This CDR3 contains 13 residues. The V gene lost 4 bases and the J gene lost 3 bases, with 5 bases spanning the gap. Germline V gene data show CDR1 as SGHNT and CDR2 as YYREEE (reference sequence). CDR3 DNA sequence: TGTGCCAGCAGCCTACTTGGGGCCAACGTCCTGACTTTC. Residues: CASSLLGANVLTF.

Written as DNA, the CDR3 is TGTGCCAGCAGTTTCTCTACCCCCACGAGAGAGTTCTTC. It is translated as CASSFSTPTREFF. The chain recombines TRBV12-3 or TRBV12-4 with TRBJ2-1; D gene ambiguous. V was trimmed by 3 bases and J by 14 bases, leaving 17 bases between them. The CDR3 is 13 amino acids.

The rearrangement links TRBV2 to TRBJ2-5, with D unresolved. V lost 1 base and J lost 5, with 17 bases in between. The CDR3 is 16 residues long. Germline V CDR1 and CDR2: SNHLY, FYNNEI. This CDR3 reads CASSEEIAYGEETQYF. CDR3 bases: TGTGCCAGCAGTGAAGAGATAGCTTACGGCGAGGAGACCCAGTACTTC. The entire variable domain, with the rest obtained from reference TRBV2 and TRBJ2-5, is as follows: EPEVTQTPSHQVTQMGQEVILRCVPISNHLYFYWYRQILGQKVEFLVSFYNNEISEKSEIFDDQFSVERPDGSNFTLKIRSTKLEDSAMYFCASSEEIAYGEETQYFGPGTRLLVL.

The chain couples TRBV2 to TRBJ1-2; possible D gene TRBD1, 6 bases. CDR3 length: 14 amino acids. The V end was cut by 3 bases, the J end by 5 bases, with 13 bases between. The germline V gene has CDR1 SNHLY and CDR2 FYNNEI. As DNA, the CDR3 is TGTGCCAGCAGTGATGGTGGGCAGGGGTATGGCTACACCTTC. Translating it yields CASSDGGQGYGYTF. The full variable domain, rest sourced from reference TRBV2 and TRBJ1-2, is EPEVTQTPSHQVTQMGQEVILRCVPISNHLYFYWYRQILGQKVEFLVSFYNNEISEKSEIFDDQFSVERPDGSNFTLKIRSTKLEDSAMYFCASSDGGQGYGYTFGSGTRLTVV.

A note on this clone: This CDR3 is also generated by other DNA sequences in the sample. This rearrangement joins TRBV5-1 to TRBJ2-5, with TRBD2 identical over 11 bases. The V segment lost 3 bases and the J segment 0 bases; nucleotides outside the gene matches: 16. Germline V gives CDR1 SGHRS, CDR2 YFSETQ. The CDR3 length is 20 residues. In nucleotides, the CDR3 is TGCGCCAGCAGCTCCCCAACAGGGTTTACTAGCGGGGGTCACCAAGAGACCCAGTACTTC. Translating it yields CASSSPTGFTSGGHQETQYF. The variable domain in full, completed from reference TRBV5-1 and TRBJ2-5, reads KAGVTQTPRYLIKTRGQQVTLSCSPISGHRSVSWYQQTPGQGLQFLFEYFSETQRNKGNFPGRFSGRQFSNSRSEMNVSTLELGDSALYLCASSSPTGFTSGGHQETQYFGPGTRLLVL.

The chain is built from TRBV30 and TRBJ2-7; TRBD2 matches 9 bases. Germline V gives CDR1 GTSNPN, CDR2 SVGIG (reference sequence). The junction had 8 bases not matched to a gene; V was cut back by 3 bases and J by 5 bases. This CDR3 spans 14 amino acids. The CDR3 spells CAWRIGGGAHEQYF. CDR3 in DNA: TGTGCCTGGAGGATTGGCGGGGGGGCCCACGAGCAGTACTTC.

This chain links TRBV5-6 with TRBJ1-5; 8 positions agree with TRBD1. Trimming at V came to 0 bases and at J to 6 bases, leaving 8 bases not matched to a gene. This CDR3 contains 16 residues. Per germline, CDR1 SGHDT and CDR2 YYEEEE. Written as DNA, the CDR3 is TGTGCCAGCAGCTTGGCAACTCAGGGGGCAATTCAGCCCCAGCATTTT. Protein product: CASSLATQGAIQPQHF.

J is TRBJ2-3 and V is TRBV6-5; 7 bases agree with TRBD1. The CDR3 runs 15 residues. Germline CDR1 reads MNHEY; CDR2 reads SVGAGI. J gave up 3 bases and V 5 bases, and 8 bases lay outside the gene matches. The CDR3: CASSLRGGETDTQYF. The CDR3 bases are TGTGCCAGCAGTCTTCGAGGGGGCGAGACAGATACGCAGTATTTT.

This clone was picked up a small number of times. CDR3 in amino acids: CASSIDATGSEAFF. DNA for the CDR3: TGTGCCAGTAGTATAGACGCGACAGGGAGTGAAGCTTTCTTT. The chain is built from TRBV19 and TRBJ1-1; 7 positions match TRBD1. J lost 7 bases, V lost 0 bases, and 5 bases had no gene match. This CDR3 contains 14 residues. CDR1 is LNHDA, CDR2 SQIVND, per germline (reference sequence). Full variable domain (rest looked up from reference TRBV19 and TRBJ1-1): DGGITQSPKYLFRKEGQNVTLSCEQNLNHDAMYWYRQDPGQGLRLIYYSQIVNDFQKGDIAEGYSVSREKKESFPLTVTSAQKNPTAFYLCASSIDATGSEAFFGQGTRLTVV.

The chain recombines TRBV7-9 with TRBJ1-5, with D perhaps TRBD1 (5 bases). This CDR3 has 16 amino acids. V was trimmed by 1 base and J by 0 bases, leaving 10 bases between them. Germline CDR1 and CDR2: SEHNR and FQNEAQ (reference sequence). The CDR3 protein is CASSLGGGVSNQPQHF. Written as DNA, the CDR3 is TGTGCCAGCAGCTTAGGGGGCGGGGTTAGCAATCAGCCCCAGCATTTT.